The entry below describes one T cell receptor beta chain. Its antigen is as yet unknown. In the original analysis: A classifier for distant metastasis in papillary thyroid cancer was constructed using CDR3 differences observed across clinicopathological groups. TCRdb re-analyzed the PCR reads using MiXCR. TCRdb, rather than the study authors, made the V and J calls. Here the sample spans about 35,000 clones, around 33% being singletons. No patient had received any treatment before thyroid surgery. The source of the sample is a study of metastatic and nonmetastatic thyroid tumors. Whole-study results and caveats: Across blood and tumor, TCR beta diversity in malignant thyroid tumors was reportedly significantly higher than in benign nodules.

Per germline, CDR1 GTSNPN and CDR2 SVGIG (reference sequence). The CDR3 covers 18 residues. The V gene end was trimmed by 3 bases and the J gene end by 4 bases; junction bases not matched to a gene: 14. The source is a female donor with papillary thyroid cancer or a benign thyroid nodule (not recorded which). Some clones in this sample may be carry-over from other donors' samples. Sequenced sample: tumor tissue. V gene TRBV30 combines with J gene TRBJ2-2; TRBD2 aligns across 10 bases. The CDR3 spells CAWSLGASGSLGTGELFF. The CDR3 nucleotides read TGTGCCTGGAGCCTAGGTGCTAGCGGGAGTTTAGGCACCGGGGAGCTGTTTTTT.